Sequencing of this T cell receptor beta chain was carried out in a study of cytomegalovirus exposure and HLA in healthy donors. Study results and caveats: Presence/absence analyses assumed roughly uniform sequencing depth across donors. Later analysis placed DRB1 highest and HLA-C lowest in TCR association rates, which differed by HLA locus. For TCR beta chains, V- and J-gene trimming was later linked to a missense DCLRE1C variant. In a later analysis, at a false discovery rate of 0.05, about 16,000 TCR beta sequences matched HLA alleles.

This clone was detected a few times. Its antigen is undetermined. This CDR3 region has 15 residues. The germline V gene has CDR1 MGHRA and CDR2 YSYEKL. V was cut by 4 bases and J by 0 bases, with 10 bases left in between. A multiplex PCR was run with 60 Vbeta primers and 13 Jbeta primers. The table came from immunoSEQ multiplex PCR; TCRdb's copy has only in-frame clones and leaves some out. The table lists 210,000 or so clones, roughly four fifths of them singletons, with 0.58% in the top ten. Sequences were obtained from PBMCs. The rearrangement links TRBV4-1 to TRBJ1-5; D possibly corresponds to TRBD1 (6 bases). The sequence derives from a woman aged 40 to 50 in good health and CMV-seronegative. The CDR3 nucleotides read TGCGCCAGCAGCCCAACACAGGGTAGCAATCAGCCCCAGCATTTT. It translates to CASSPTQGSNQPQHF.